This TCR beta chain was identified during a study of vaccination effects on CD4 cells after COVID-19. Study-wide context: Following the second dose by a median of 72 days, the post-vaccine samples were obtained. Notes on the study in general: Among infection- and vaccine-induced clones, marked clonal contraction occurred late after vaccination. Few convalescent patients were studied, and early post-infection samples were lacking.

Details on this clone: Its antigen is unknown.

The method was immunoSEQ multiplex PCR; TCRdb's version includes in-frame clones alone and lacks a portion of them. The table lists about 66,000 clones, 70% to 85% of them singletons. Culture proceeded for approximately 9 days, and CD4+ T cells were then isolated. Either the mRNA-1273 or the BNT162b2 vaccine was given to participants as two doses. Both day 3 and day 7 saw half the medium replaced with IL-2 medium. The sequence came from a human donor who received a COVID-19 vaccine. Sequences were derived from CD4+ T cells from PBMCs cultured without peptide, sampled after COVID-19 vaccination.

The CDR3 here is CASSVSFESTQYF. CDR3 sequence (DNA): TGTGCCAGCAGTGTTAGTTTCGAATCGACCCAGTACTTC. The genes are TRBV2 and TRBJ2-5; D not certain. V lost 4 bases to trimming and J lost 7 bases, with 13 bases between them. The CDR3 has 13 residues. Germline CDR1 reads SNHLY; CDR2 reads FYNNEI.